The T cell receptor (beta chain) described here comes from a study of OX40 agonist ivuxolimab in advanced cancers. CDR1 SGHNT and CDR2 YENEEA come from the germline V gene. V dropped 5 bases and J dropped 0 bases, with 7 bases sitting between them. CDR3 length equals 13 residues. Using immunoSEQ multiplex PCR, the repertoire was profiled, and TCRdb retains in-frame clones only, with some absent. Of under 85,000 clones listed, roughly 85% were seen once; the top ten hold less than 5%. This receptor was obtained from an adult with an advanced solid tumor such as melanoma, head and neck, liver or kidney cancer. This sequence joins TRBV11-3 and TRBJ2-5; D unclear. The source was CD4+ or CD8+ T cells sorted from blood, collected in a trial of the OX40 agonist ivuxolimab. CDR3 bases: TGTGCCAGCAGCCCATCGTACCAAGAGACCCAGTACTTC. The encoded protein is CASSPSYQETQYF.